Below are 30 T cell receptor beta chains sequenced from a single sample in a study of neurological immune-mediated disorders. TCRdb recomputed calls from the 5' RACE reads with MiXCR, one row per CDR3 protein. The table shows some 49,000 distinct CDR3 sequences, with 13% occurring only once. The time point is: longitudinal time-point 2. Sequencing input: PBMCs. The receptors shown here come from a male donor with HTLV-1-associated myelopathy (HAM/TSP).

To note about this clonotype: One junction end does not reproduce the germline sequence, and a read error may be involved. The chain couples TRBV15 to TRBJ2-7; TRBD1 might be the D (6 bases). Germline CDR1 and CDR2: LNHNV and YYDKDF (reference sequence). The CDR3 totals 17 residues. For the CDR3, the DNA is TGTGTCACCAGCAGAGGTGGACAGACCCATCGAGAATACGAGCAGTACTTC. Translated: CVTSRGGQTHREYEQYF.

In its sample, this clonotype was seen many times. The chain recombines TRBV5-1 with TRBJ2-7; D remains unclear. This CDR3 is 14 amino acids long. Trimming stripped 0 bases from V and 0 bases from J, with 7 bases between. CDR1 is SGHRS and CDR2 is YFSETQ in the germline V gene. As DNA, the CDR3 is TGCGCCAGCAGCTTGGGCTCAGGCTCCTACGAGCAGTACTTC. As protein: CASSLGSGSYEQYF. Filled out from reference TRBV5-1 and TRBJ2-7, the complete variable domain reads KAGVTQTPRYLIKTRGQQVTLSCSPISGHRSVSWYQQTPGQGLQFLFEYFSETQRNKGNFPGRFSGRQFSNSRSEMNVSTLELGDSALYLCASSLGSGSYEQYFGPGTRLTVT.

About this clonotype: A much more abundant neighbour one base away suggests this may be a read error. The genes are TRBV7-3 and TRBJ1-1; the D gene is possibly TRBD1 (6 bases). Germline V gene lookup returns CDR1 SGHTA and CDR2 FQGTGA. The CDR3 loop spans 12 amino acids. The DNA of the CDR3 is TGTGCCAGCAGTTCCAGGGACACTGAAGCTTTATTT. Translating it yields CASSSRDTEALF.

This clonotype was detected ten times or more. The rearrangement links TRBV11-2 to TRBJ1-1; D gene ambiguous. V dropped 5 bases and J dropped 6 bases, with 13 bases sitting between them. Germline CDR1 is SGHAT and CDR2 is FQNNGV. The CDR3 length is 13 residues. The CDR3 protein is CASSGIGVAEAFF. CDR3 DNA sequence: TGTGCCAGCAGCGGAATTGGGGTGGCTGAAGCTTTCTTT.

Ten or more counts support this clonotype. The V gene is TRBV5-1, the J gene TRBJ1-5; 7 bases are a match to TRBD1. In germline, CDR1 is SGHRS, CDR2 YFSETQ. J was trimmed by 0 bases and V by 4 bases; bases with no gene match: 4. The CDR3 totals 15 residues. CDR3 loop: CASSPGQYSNQPQHF. CDR3 coding DNA: TGCGCCAGCAGCCCGGGACAGTATAGCAATCAGCCCCAGCATTTT.

This clonotype was detected ten times or more. This chain uses TRBV25-1 with TRBJ1-1; 7 bases match TRBD1. In germline, CDR1 is MGHDK, CDR2 SYGVNS. The CDR3 sequence is 12 residues long. Losses at the gene ends were 10 bases for V and 4 bases for J; bases not matched to a gene: 6. CDR3 in amino acids: CATRQGGTEAFF. In DNA, the CDR3 is TGTGCCACCCGACAGGGAGGCACTGAAGCTTTCTTT.

This clonotype was counted ten times or more. V is TRBV5-1 and J is TRBJ2-7, with D perhaps TRBD2 (5 bases). The CDR3 runs to 14 residues. The germline V and J ends were trimmed by 1 base and 4 bases, with 12 bases remaining between them. The germline gives CDR1 SGHRS, CDR2 YFSETQ. The CDR3 sequence is CASSLSRVTYEQYF. In nucleotides, the CDR3 is TGCGCCAGCAGCTTGTCGAGGGTGACGTACGAGCAGTACTTC.

The table lists this clonotype with many counts. The chain has TRBV24-1 and TRBJ1-1; no clear D gene. CDR1 is KGHDR, CDR2 SFDVKD, per germline. This CDR3 is built from 12 residues. Trimming took 9 bases from V and 5 from J, leaving 12 bases between them. For the CDR3, the DNA is TGTGCCACCTCAAACGGACTAACTGAAGCTTTCTTT. Its protein product is CATSNGLTEAFF.

This clonotype has at least ten counts. V is TRBV24-1 and J is TRBJ1-6; possibly TRBD1 for D (6 bases). Germline CDR1 and CDR2: KGHDR and SFDVKD. The CDR3 totals 13 residues. V lost 3 bases, J lost 12 bases, and 11 bases lay in between. This CDR3 is CATSDPGGGPLHF. The CDR3 DNA reads TGTGCCACCAGTGATCCCGGGGGCGGACCCCTCCACTTT.

This clonotype was counted ten times or more. This chain connects TRBV20-1 to TRBJ2-5; 7 bases are a match to TRBD1. V was pared by 5 bases and J by 0 bases, with 3 bases of the junction left unmatched. The CDR3 consists of 13 residues. Germline CDR1 is DFQATT and CDR2 is SNEGSKA (reference sequence). CDR3 protein: CSAWGQHQETQYF. CDR3 nucleotide sequence: TGCAGTGCTTGGGGACAGCACCAAGAGACCCAGTACTTC.

As for this clonotype: Given a much more abundant clone one base away, this may be a read error. Because the CDR3 is missing its conserved closing phenylalanine or tryptophan, this is likely a read error. The chain has TRBV28 and TRBJ2-7, with TRBD2 identical over 7 bases. The CDR3 has 15 residues. The germline V gene encodes CDR1 MDHEN and CDR2 SYDVKM. V shed 4 bases and J 3 bases; nucleotides not matched to a gene: 9. The CDR3 coding sequence is TGTGCCAGCAGTTCACGGGGGGAACCCCGCTACGAGCAGTACTAC. Its protein is CASSSRGEPRYEQYY.

This clonotype occurred many times. This chain connects TRBV12-3 or TRBV12-4 to TRBJ1-5; the D gene is possibly TRBD1 (5 bases). V was trimmed by 4 bases and J by 6 bases, leaving 13 bases between them. The CDR3 extends over 14 amino acids. As DNA, the CDR3 is TGTGCCAGCAGTTCCCGGGGCTTTGGTCAGCCCCAGCATTTT. Its translation is CASSSRGFGQPQHF.

In regard to this clonotype: Since the CDR3 does not end with the conserved phenylalanine or tryptophan, this likely comes from a read error. Because the CDR3's place on the DNA is in doubt, the DNA is left out and the CDR3 is given as listed by TCRdb. This sequence joins TRBV7-9 and TRBJ1-1. The CDR3 is made up of 13 amino acids, end residues included. Per the germline V gene, CDR1 is SEHNR and CDR2 is FQNEAQ (reference sequence). The CDR3 is CASSLEYNTEALL.

This clonotype was observed at least ten times. The J gene is TRBJ2-5, the V gene TRBV5-1; D may be TRBD1 (6 bases). Deletions cut 2 bases from V and 2 bases from J, with 10 bases between. CDR1 and CDR2 (germline): SGHRS, YFSETQ. The CDR3 has 14 amino acids. CDR3 DNA: TGCGCCAGCAGCTTAGGGGGACAACAAGAGACCCAGTACTTC. Protein product: CASSLGGQQETQYF.

The genes are TRBV5-1 and TRBJ1-1, with D possibly matching TRBD1 (5 bases). The V end lost 3 bases, the J end lost 1 base, and 13 bases lay between the germline ends. The germline gives CDR1 SGHRS, CDR2 YFSETQ. The length of the CDR3 is 15 residues. CDR3: CASSSLTVGNTEAFF. The CDR3 DNA reads TGCGCCAGCAGCTCATTGACAGTAGGGAACACTGAAGCTTTCTTT. The full variable domain, with the rest looked up from reference TRBV5-1 and TRBJ1-1, is KAGVTQTPRYLIKTRGQQVTLSCSPISGHRSVSWYQQTPGQGLQFLFEYFSETQRNKGNFPGRFSGRQFSNSRSEMNVSTLELGDSALYLCASSSLTVGNTEAFFGQGTRLTVV.

This clonotype came up many times. This sequence joins TRBV20-1 and TRBJ1-5, with a tentative D call TRBD1 (6 bases). Germline V gene sequence: CDR1 DFQATT, CDR2 SNEGSKA (reference sequence). The CDR3 length is 14 residues. The V and J ends lost 7 bases and 2 bases respectively, with 15 bases between them. CDR3 nucleotide sequence: TGCAGTGTAGCCGGGGGGGGCGGCAATCAGCCCCAGCATTTT. It yields the protein CSVAGGGGNQPQHF.

This clonotype appeared many times. J is TRBJ2-1 and V is TRBV5-1, with TRBD1 matching over 9 bases. V dropped 0 bases and J dropped 3; count of bases not matched to a gene: 4. This CDR3 region has 16 residues. Germline loops: CDR1 SGHRS, CDR2 YFSETQ. CDR3 residues: CASSLATGGGYNEQFF. CDR3 nucleotide sequence: TGCGCCAGCAGCTTGGCGACAGGGGGAGGCTACAATGAGCAGTTCTTC.

The CDR3 here is CASSESGELFF. The CDR3 DNA sequence: TGCGCCAGCAGTGAATCCGGGGAGCTGTTTTTT. The rearrangement uses TRBV10-2 and TRBJ2-2, with D unresolved. The length of the CDR3 is 11 residues. Germline V gene data show CDR1 as WSHSY and CDR2 as SAAADI. The V gene lost 3 bases and the J gene lost 6 bases, with 2 bases spanning the gap.

This clonotype has ten or more counts. The chain has TRBV5-1 and TRBJ2-3; D not resolved. The CDR3 sequence is 15 residues long. The germline gives CDR1 SGHRS, CDR2 YFSETQ. The V end lost 0 bases, the J end lost 2 bases, and 10 bases lay between the germline ends. Here the CDR3 reads CASSLVSVNTDTQYF. CDR3 bases: TGCGCCAGCAGCTTGGTCTCGGTGAACACAGATACGCAGTATTTT. Full variable domain (remainder filled in from reference TRBV5-1 and TRBJ2-3): KAGVTQTPRYLIKTRGQQVTLSCSPISGHRSVSWYQQTPGQGLQFLFEYFSETQRNKGNFPGRFSGRQFSNSRSEMNVSTLELGDSALYLCASSLVSVNTDTQYFGPGTRLTVL.

For this clonotype: Just one base apart from a much larger clone, this may be a read error. The J gene is TRBJ2-7, the V gene TRBV14; D is uncertain. Germline values: CDR1 SGHDN, CDR2 FVKESK. The CDR3 is 15 amino acids. V lost 2 bases and J 3 bases, leaving 14 bases between the germline ends. CDR3 residues: CASSQYHGPYYEQYF. The CDR3 coding sequence is TGTGCCAGCAGCCAATATCATGGACCGTACTACGAGCAGTACTTC.

This clonotype was detected ten times or more. The CDR3 is CASSLLPGQASYEQYF. The CDR3 bases are TGCGCCAGCAGCTTATTACCGGGACAGGCATCCTACGAGCAGTACTTC. The gene calls are TRBV5-1 and TRBJ2-7; 8 nucleotides line up with TRBD1. The CDR3 totals 16 residues. The J segment lost 1 base and the V segment lost 2 bases, leaving 8 bases of the junction unmatched. Germline values: CDR1 SGHRS, CDR2 YFSETQ.

The table lists this clonotype with many counts. The chain couples TRBV10-3 to TRBJ2-7, with 9 positions matching TRBD1. From germline, CDR1 is ENHRY and CDR2 SYGVKD. The J segment lost 0 bases and the V segment lost 5 bases, leaving 14 bases of the junction unmatched. CDR3 size: 18 residues. This CDR3 reads CAISPHPGTGQSSYEQYF. CDR3 DNA sequence: TGTGCCATCAGTCCACACCCTGGGACAGGGCAAAGCTCCTACGAGCAGTACTTC.

There are many counts of this clonotype. The V call is TRBV20-1, the J call TRBJ2-7; tentatively, D is TRBD1 (6 bases). Trimming cost V 3 bases and J 3 bases, with 9 bases left between them. From germline, CDR1 is DFQATT and CDR2 SNEGSKA (reference sequence). CDR3 size: 12 residues. The CDR3 loop reads CSASLRGYEQYF. CDR3 in DNA: TGCAGTGCTAGCCTCAGGGGCTACGAGCAGTACTTC.

The chain combines TRBV7-6 with TRBJ2-2, with a possible D match to TRBD2 (6 bases). The CDR3 is made up of 20 amino acids. Trimming took off 4 bases at V and 4 bases at J, with 28 bases between the two ends. The germline CDR1 and CDR2 sequences are SGHVS and FNYEAQ. CDR3 coding DNA: TGTGCCAGCAGCTCGGGACCCCGAGGTAATGGGAGGTTTGCCACCGGGGAGCTGTTTTTT. Protein: CASSSGPRGNGRFATGELFF.

This clonotype was observed at least ten times. The V call is TRBV7-2, the J call TRBJ1-2; D unresolved. Germline V gene sequence: CDR1 SGHTA, CDR2 FQGNSA. The CDR3 consists of 14 residues. V lost 1 base and J 4 bases, leaving 10 bases between the germline ends. In DNA, the CDR3 is TGTGCCAGCAGCTTAGGCTGGGGTCCCTATGGCTACACCTTC. This sequence encodes CASSLGWGPYGYTF.

This clonotype was recorded many times. The V call is TRBV5-1, the J call TRBJ1-3; D is uncertain. Per the germline V gene, CDR1 is SGHRS and CDR2 is YFSETQ. V was pared by 2 bases and J by 1 base, with 13 bases between. The CDR3 consists of 16 residues. CDR3 loop: CASSFGVSDSGNTIYF. Here the CDR3 DNA reads TGCGCCAGCAGCTTTGGAGTATCGGATTCTGGAAACACCATATATTTT.

V gene TRBV18 combines with J gene TRBJ1-4; D is unresolved. This CDR3 region has 14 residues. CDR1 is KGHSH, CDR2 LQKENI, per germline. V was clipped by 5 bases and J by 7 bases, with 14 bases between them. CDR3 protein: CASSTGVRGEKLFF. The CDR3 bases are TGTGCCAGCTCAACGGGAGTTCGGGGTGAAAAACTGTTTTTT.

This clonotype was counted many times. The V gene is TRBV20-1, the J gene TRBJ1-2; D is ambiguous. The length of the CDR3 is 12 residues. The ends were cut back, 6 bases at V and 2 bases at J, with 10 bases in the middle. The germline V gene encodes CDR1 DFQATT and CDR2 SNEGSKA (reference sequence). This CDR3 reads CSATGPNYGYTF. CDR3 DNA: TGCAGTGCCACCGGGCCCAACTATGGCTACACCTTC.

With respect to this clonotype: A read error may explain this, as a much larger clone is one base away. The rearrangement joins TRBV4-1 to TRBJ1-2; D gene unclear. Germline CDR1 MGHRA, CDR2 YSYEKL. The CDR3 is made up of 13 amino acids. CDR3 DNA sequence: TGCGCCAGCAGCCAAGATCTCGCATATGGCCACACCTTC. This sequence encodes CASSQDLAYGHTF.

This clonotype was recorded many times. The chain combines TRBV5-1 with TRBJ1-1, with D hard to call. The CDR3 has 13 amino acids. Germline CDR1 SGHRS, CDR2 YFSETQ. The V end lost 0 bases, the J end lost 10 bases, and 13 bases lay between the germline ends. The CDR3 DNA sequence: TGCGCCAGCAGCTTGGATCAAAAGGGCCCAGCTTTCTTT. This gives the protein CASSLDQKGPAFF.